The clone carrying this TCR beta chain came up a few times. The antigen is undetermined. Each CDR3 protein gets one entry after TCRdb re-called the 5' RACE reads with MiXCR. The profile shows 690,000 or so distinct CDR3 sequences, 8% to 9% of them singletons. The record originates from a study of identical twins. Whole-study results and caveats: Models underestimated how often monozygotic twins shared out-of-frame TCR alpha.

The CDR3 totals 14 residues. Germline values: CDR1 ENHRY, CDR2 SYGVKD. V was trimmed by 0 bases and J by 3 bases, leaving 5 bases between them. The sample was also reused in another study, on yellow fever vaccine responses in identical twins. That source adds: Twins' vaccine T cell response reportedly gave the appearance of partial convergence and partial personalization.

The receptor was derived from a woman aged 18-29 years in good health. The chain uses TRBV10-3 and TRBJ2-2; D is ambiguous. Sequencing input: PBMCs. The chain's CDR3 is CAISESRDTGELFF. The CDR3 nucleotides are TGTGCCATCAGTGAGTCAAGGGACACCGGGGAGCTGTTTTTT.